These 29 T cell receptor beta chains share one sample of origin, sequenced in a study of metastatic and nonmetastatic thyroid tumors (dated by TCRdb to 2019 to 2021). No patient had received any treatment before thyroid surgery. Preparation of the library involved PCR. Sequencing used an Illumina HiSeq 4000. The public sequencing data were trimmed at Q25 with fastp and processed into clonotypes with MiXCR by TCRdb, which kept only in-frame beta chains. Present in this sample are approximately 6,400 clones, approximately 15% of which were seen just once. The ten largest clones capture around 10% of the sample. Sequencing was done on a sample of tumor tissue. The receptors derive from a male donor with papillary thyroid cancer or a benign thyroid nodule (not recorded which). Some clones in this sample may be carry-over from other donors' samples.

This clone was observed at least ten times. The V call is TRBV7-6, the J call TRBJ2-5; D ambiguous. Germline loops: CDR1 SGHVS, CDR2 FNYEAQ. V was clipped by 3 bases and J by 4 bases, with 12 bases between them. This CDR3 contains 14 residues. The CDR3 here is CASSFLGMRETQYF. CDR3 bases: TGTGCCAGCAGCTTTCTGGGAATGCGAGAGACCCAGTACTTC.

By share, this clone ranks as medium-sized. The chain uses TRBV6-4 and TRBJ2-2, with D perhaps given as TRBD1 or TRBD2 (5 bases each). CDR1 and CDR2 from the germline V gene are MRHNA and SNTAGT. Trimming shortened V by 6 bases and J by 4 bases, and 12 bases separated the two germline ends. CDR3 size: 14 residues. Here the CDR3 reads CASSGTPGTGELFF. In DNA form, the CDR3 reads TGTGCCAGCAGCGGGACGCCGGGCACCGGGGAGCTGTTTTTT.

This clone has at least ten counts. The chain uses TRBV9 and TRBJ2-3, with 12 bases lining up with TRBD2. CDR3 length: 16 residues. Per germline, CDR1 SGDLS and CDR2 YYNGEE. V lost 4 bases and J lost 4; bases outside the gene matches: 7. The CDR3 nucleotides read TGTGCCAGCAGCTCGAGACTAGCGGGAGTAGCAGATACGCAGTATTTT. Translating gives CASSSRLAGVADTQYF. Variable domain in full (rest from reference TRBV9 and TRBJ2-3): DSGVTQTPKHLITATGQRVTLRCSPRSGDLSVYWYQQSLDQGLQFLIQYYNGEERAKGNILERFSAQQFPDLHSELNLSSLELGDSALYFCASSSRLAGVADTQYFGPGTRLTVL.

This rearrangement joins TRBV10-2 to TRBJ1-1; D gene ambiguous. V lost 3 bases to trimming and J lost 7 bases, with 6 bases between them. Germline V gene sequence: CDR1 WSHSY, CDR2 SAAADI. The CDR3 runs 11 residues. CDR3 bases: TGCGCCAGCAGTGATAGTAATGAAGCTTTCTTT. Translating it yields CASSDSNEAFF.

This clone was picked up many times. The J gene is TRBJ2-7, the V gene TRBV30; possible D gene TRBD1, 6 bases. The CDR3 covers 11 residues. V was pared by 3 bases and J by 3 bases, with 6 bases between. The V gene's germline CDR1 is GTSNPN and CDR2 SVGIG (reference sequence). CDR3 region: CAWSRGYEQYF. In DNA, the CDR3 is TGTGCCTGGAGCAGGGGCTACGAGCAGTACTTC.

This clone was recorded at least ten times. The genes are TRBV7-9 and TRBJ2-3; D is unclear. Germline V gene sequence: CDR1 SEHNR, CDR2 FQNEAQ (reference sequence). The CDR3 loop spans 14 amino acids. V was pared by 1 base and J by 1 base, with 6 bases between. The CDR3 DNA follows: TGTGCCAGCAGCTTAGTAGTAGGCACAGATACGCAGTATTTT. Residues: CASSLVVGTDTQYF. Complete variable domain (other parts from reference TRBV7-9 and TRBJ2-3): DTGVSQNPRHKITKRGQNVTFRCDPISEHNRLYWYRQTLGQGPEFLTYFQNEAQLEKSRLLSDRFSAERPKGSFSTLEIQRTEQGDSAMYLCASSLVVGTDTQYFGPGTRLTVL.

This sequence joins TRBV15 and TRBJ2-7, with D perhaps matching TRBD1 (6 bases). The CDR3 consists of 15 residues. The V gene's germline CDR1 is LNHNV and CDR2 YYDKDF (reference sequence). Trimming took off 0 bases at V and 4 bases at J, with 13 bases between the two ends. The CDR3 sequence is CATSREWQGQYEQYF. The CDR3 DNA reads TGTGCCACCAGCAGAGAATGGCAGGGGCAATACGAGCAGTACTTC.

This clone is a singleton in its sample. J is TRBJ2-1 and V is TRBV11-1; possible D gene TRBD1, 6 bases. CDR3 length: 15 residues. Deletions cut 4 bases from V and 0 bases from J, with 10 bases between. Germline values: CDR1 SGHAT, CDR2 FQDESV (reference sequence). The CDR3 nucleotides read TGTGCCAGCAGCTCCGGGACAAGCTCCTACAATGAGCAGTTCTTC. This translates into CASSSGTSSYNEQFF.

The chain employs TRBV2 and TRBJ1-1, with D possibly being TRBD1 (5 bases). V gave up 6 bases and J gave up 4 bases, with 12 bases separating them. The germline gives CDR1 SNHLY, CDR2 FYNNEI. There are 13 residues in the CDR3. Written as DNA, the CDR3 is TGTGCCAGCAGGACAGAAAAACGCACTGAAGCTTTCTTT. Amino acid sequence: CASRTEKRTEAFF. Supplemented by reference TRBV2 and TRBJ1-1, the full variable domain reads EPEVTQTPSHQVTQMGQEVILRCVPISNHLYFYWYRQILGQKVEFLVSFYNNEISEKSEIFDDQFSVERPDGSNFTLKIRSTKLEDSAMYFCASRTEKRTEAFFGQGTRLTVV.

The chain recombines TRBV20-1 with TRBJ2-6, with no clear D. The V gene lost 3 bases and the J gene lost 0 bases, with 6 bases spanning the gap. Per the germline V gene, CDR1 is DFQATT and CDR2 is SNEGSKA (reference sequence). CDR3 size: 14 residues. The CDR3 is CSASGYSGANVLTF. The DNA for the CDR3 is TGCAGTGCTAGCGGATACTCTGGGGCCAACGTCCTGACTTTC.

The chain uses TRBV7-2 and TRBJ2-3; 7 bases map to TRBD2. With V trimmed by 1 base and J by 3 bases, 1 base remained unmatched. There are 14 residues in the CDR3. Germline CDR1 is SGHTA and CDR2 is FQGNSA. In DNA form, the CDR3 reads TGTGCCAGCAGCTTAGTGGGGGGGACAGATACGCAGTATTTT. Translating gives CASSLVGGTDTQYF.

This clone has at least ten counts. The genes are TRBV11-3 and TRBJ1-3, with 8 bases aligning to TRBD1. Germline CDR1 reads SGHNT; CDR2 reads YENEEA. The V gene end was trimmed by 3 bases and the J gene end by 0 bases; junction bases not matched to a gene: 7. This CDR3 is 17 amino acids long. CDR3 nucleotides: TGTGCCAGCAGCTTTAGGACAGGGCAGAGCTCTGGAAACACCATATATTTT. This codes for CASSFRTGQSSGNTIYF.

This clone is termed large. This chain joins TRBV11-2 and TRBJ2-7; D uncertain. The germline V gene encodes CDR1 SGHAT and CDR2 FQNNGV. CDR3 length equals 14 residues. Trimming took 4 bases from V and 1 from J, leaving 11 bases between them. The CDR3 DNA follows: TGTGCCAGCAGCTGGAGTGTATTTTCCTACGAGCAGTACTTC. It translates to CASSWSVFSYEQYF.

The table lists this clone with a few counts. The chain has TRBV3-1 and TRBJ1-1; D is perhaps TRBD1 (5 bases). V dropped 1 base and J dropped 4 bases, with 19 bases sitting between them. The CDR3 extends over 17 amino acids. From germline, CDR1 is LGHDT and CDR2 YNNKEL (reference sequence). The CDR3 sequence is CASSQGGWGGPSTEAFF. For the CDR3, the DNA is TGTGCCAGCAGCCAAGGTGGGTGGGGCGGGCCGAGCACTGAAGCTTTCTTT.

This clone was observed a handful of times. This sequence joins TRBV24-1 and TRBJ2-7; TRBD1 is a possible D gene (5 bases). CDR1 and CDR2 (germline): KGHDR, SFDVKD. Between the trimmed V and J ends, which lost 9 bases and 4 bases, there was a span of 21 bases. This CDR3 is built from 15 residues. The chain's CDR3 is CATRNGAKEPYEQYF. The DNA of the CDR3 is TGTGCCACCCGAAATGGGGCGAAGGAGCCGTACGAGCAGTACTTC.

The V gene is TRBV27, the J gene TRBJ2-1; possible D gene TRBD2, 6 bases. This CDR3 contains 13 residues. Germline CDR1 reads MNHEY; CDR2 reads SMNVEV (reference sequence). V lost 2 bases and J lost 7, with 9 bases in between. The CDR3 here is CASSLNLANEQFF. DNA of the CDR3: TGTGCCAGCAGTTTAAATCTAGCGAATGAGCAGTTCTTC.

This chain connects TRBV7-2 to TRBJ1-3, with D unclear. Trimming left V 5 bases short and J 3 bases short, with 8 bases between. The CDR3 covers 13 residues. Looked up from germline, CDR1 is SGHTA and CDR2 is FQGNSA. The CDR3 DNA sequence: TGTGCCAGCAGCCCACCCAATGGAAACACCATATATTTT. This gives the protein CASSPPNGNTIYF.

In its sample, this clone ranks as medium-sized. The J gene is TRBJ1-5, the V gene TRBV28, with 8 bases matching TRBD1. V gave up 6 bases and J gave up 3 bases; unmatched junction bases: 16. Germline CDR1 MDHEN, CDR2 SYDVKM. This CDR3 contains 18 residues. The CDR3 spells CASRTIPFRDRTNQPQHF. CDR3 DNA: TGTGCCAGCAGGACAATCCCCTTCCGGGACAGGACCAATCAGCCCCAGCATTTT.

By share, this clone counts as medium-sized. The chain uses TRBV24-1 and TRBJ2-5; 9 nucleotides match TRBD2. The CDR3 is made up of 16 amino acids. Trimming at V came to 3 bases and at J to 2 bases, leaving 6 bases not matched to a gene. Germline CDR1 is KGHDR and CDR2 is SFDVKD. The chain's CDR3 is CATSDPGTSIQETQYF. The DNA for the CDR3 is TGTGCCACCAGTGATCCCGGGACTAGCATTCAAGAGACCCAGTACTTC.

This clone occurred a few times. The chain recombines TRBV25-1 with TRBJ2-3; 7 bases match TRBD1. Germline lookup yields CDR1 MGHDK and CDR2 SYGVNS. This CDR3 region has 15 residues. The junction had 5 bases not matched to a gene; V was cut back by 4 bases and J by 1 base. The CDR3 DNA sequence: TGTGCCAGCAGTGTAAGGGGGACAGGCACAGATACGCAGTATTTT. This sequence encodes CASSVRGTGTDTQYF.

This clone was picked up many times. V gene TRBV3-1 combines with J gene TRBJ2-5; 12 bases match TRBD2. Germline V CDR1 and CDR2: LGHDT, YNNKEL (reference sequence). The CDR3 consists of 17 residues. J lost 5 bases, V lost 1 base, and 8 bases had no gene match. Written as DNA, the CDR3 is TGTGCCAGCAGCCAAGCTAAGCGACTAGCGGGAGTGGAGACCCAGTACTTC. Translating gives CASSQAKRLAGVETQYF.

By share, this clone ranks as medium-sized. The CDR3 reads CASSTGTYEQYF. DNA for the CDR3: TGCGCCAGCAGTACGGGGACCTACGAGCAGTACTTC. The V call is TRBV10-1, the J call TRBJ2-7, with a tentative D call TRBD2 (5 bases). V gave up 5 bases and J gave up 2 bases, with 7 bases separating them. The CDR3 spans 12 residues. Germline V gene sequence: CDR1 WNHNN, CDR2 SYGVQD (reference sequence).

This clone is categorized as medium-sized (0.01 to 0.1%). This chain connects TRBV28 to TRBJ2-7; TRBD2 aligns across 9 bases. The CDR3 extends over 17 amino acids. Trimming at V came to 5 bases and at J to 3 bases, leaving 14 bases not matched to a gene. From germline, CDR1 is MDHEN and CDR2 SYDVKM. The CDR3 is CASSGQSPSGRFYEQYF. The CDR3 DNA sequence: TGTGCCAGCAGTGGTCAATCGCCCAGCGGGAGGTTCTACGAGCAGTACTTC. Variable domain in full (rest from reference TRBV28 and TRBJ2-7): DVKVTQSSRYLVKRTGEKVFLECVQDMDHENMFWYRQDPGLGLRLIYFSYDVKMKEKGDIPEGYSVSREKKERFSLILESASTNQTSMYLCASSGQSPSGRFYEQYFGPGTRLTVT.

By share of the sample, this clone is medium-sized. The rearrangement joins TRBV6-1 to TRBJ1-6; no firm D call. V was cut by 7 bases and J by 8 bases, with 15 bases left in between. The CDR3 is 14 amino acids. The germline CDR1 and CDR2 sequences are MNHNS and SASEGT. In DNA form, the CDR3 reads TGTGCCAGCAACTTAGGGCTTATGGATTCACCCCTCCACTTT. It is translated as CASNLGLMDSPLHF.

By share of the sample, this clone is medium-sized. This chain connects TRBV20-1 to TRBJ2-3, with 8 bases identical to TRBD2. Trimming cost V 0 bases and J 2 bases; bases outside gene matches: 4. The length of the CDR3 is 15 residues. Germline V gene sequence: CDR1 DFQATT, CDR2 SNEGSKA (reference sequence). Here the CDR3 DNA reads TGCAGTGCTAGAGATCTGCGGGGGGTCACAGATACGCAGTATTTT. It encodes CSARDLRGVTDTQYF.

This clone was counted only a few times. The chain links TRBV11-2 to TRBJ2-2; D not resolved. V was trimmed by 1 base and J by 7 bases, leaving 4 bases between them. Per germline, CDR1 SGHAT and CDR2 FQNNGV. This CDR3 spans 12 amino acids. The CDR3 sequence is CASSLGDGELFF. CDR3 nucleotides: TGTGCCAGCAGCTTAGGAGACGGGGAGCTGTTTTTT.

By sample share, this clone is medium-sized. V gene TRBV24-1 combines with J gene TRBJ2-1, with 7 bases identical to TRBD2. The length of the CDR3 is 15 residues. From germline, CDR1 is KGHDR and CDR2 SFDVKD. With V trimmed by 0 bases and J by 4 bases, 2 bases remained unmatched. CDR3 nucleotides: TGTGCCACCAGTGATTTGAGCGGGAAGTACAATGAGCAGTTCTTC. Translated: CATSDLSGKYNEQFF.

Relative to its sample, this clone is medium-sized (0.01 to 0.1%). This chain uses TRBV28 with TRBJ2-2; no definite D call. The germline V and J ends were trimmed by 5 bases and 0 bases, with 13 bases remaining between them. From germline, CDR1 is MDHEN and CDR2 SYDVKM. This CDR3 spans 16 amino acids. CDR3 sequence: CASSNTDVPNTGELFF. CDR3 DNA sequence: TGTGCCAGCAGTAATACGGACGTCCCGAACACCGGGGAGCTGTTTTTT.

This clone was recorded a few times. This may arise from a read error, as a much more abundant clone is one base away. The CDR3 does not close with the conserved phenylalanine or tryptophan, likely indicating a read error. The V and J genes are TRBV4-3 and TRBJ1-1; no clear D gene. The CDR3 is 14 amino acids. The germline gives CDR1 LGHNA, CDR2 YSLEER. The ends were cut back, 4 bases at V and 1 base at J, with 10 bases in the middle. CDR3 nucleotide sequence: TGCGCCAGCAGCCCCGGTGCGGCGAACACTGAAGCTTTCCTT. Amino acids: CASSPGAANTEAFL.